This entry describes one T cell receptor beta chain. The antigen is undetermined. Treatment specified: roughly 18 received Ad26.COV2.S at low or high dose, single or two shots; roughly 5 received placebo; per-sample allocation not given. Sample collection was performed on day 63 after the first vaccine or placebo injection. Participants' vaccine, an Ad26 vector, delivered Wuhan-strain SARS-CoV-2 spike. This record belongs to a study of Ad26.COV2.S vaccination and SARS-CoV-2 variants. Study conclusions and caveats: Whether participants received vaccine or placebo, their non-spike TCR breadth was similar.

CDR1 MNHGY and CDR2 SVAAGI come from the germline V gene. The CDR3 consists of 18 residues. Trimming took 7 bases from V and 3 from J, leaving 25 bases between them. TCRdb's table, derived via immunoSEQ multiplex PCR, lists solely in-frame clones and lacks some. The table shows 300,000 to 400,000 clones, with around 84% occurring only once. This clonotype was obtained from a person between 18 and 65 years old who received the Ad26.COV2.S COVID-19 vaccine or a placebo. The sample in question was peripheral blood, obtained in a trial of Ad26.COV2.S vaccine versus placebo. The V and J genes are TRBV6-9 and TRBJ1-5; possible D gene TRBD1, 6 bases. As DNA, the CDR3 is TGTGCCAGCACACTCTGGGGGCCCCAGGACGGTCACAATCAGCCCCAGCATTTT. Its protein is CASTLWGPQDGHNQPQHF.